This T cell receptor beta chain stems from a study of shared clonotypes between healthy human individuals. Turning to the study itself: Participating donors consisted of two women and a few men aged 18 to 49.

In the case of this clone: The antigen remains unidentified.

The germline CDR1 and CDR2 sequences are SNHLY and FYNNEI. Trimming at V came to 6 bases and at J to 0 bases, leaving 5 bases not matched to a gene. This CDR3 is built from 14 residues. Study findings and constraints: Clonotype sharing across donors was expected to vary with sequencing depth.

Study processing details: ImmunoSEQ gave junction-only sequences without quality scores, so filtering differed. This table comes from immunoSEQ multiplex PCR, and its TCRdb copy is limited to in-frame clones, with some not included. Clone size and the V and J calls come from that table; the DNA yielded D and trimming. The sample contains approximately 470,000 clones, around 73% of which appear only once. The sample taken for sequencing was PBMCs. The rearrangement links TRBV2 to TRBJ2-7, with 7 bases lining up with TRBD2. This TCR derives from a woman aged 40 to 49 in good health. Some clones in this sample may be carry-over from other donors' samples. DNA for the CDR3: TGTGCCAGCAGCCAACTAGCGAACTCCTACGAGCAGTACTTC. This codes for CASSQLANSYEQYF.